Reported below is one TCR beta chain. The antigen is undetermined. This sample is drawn from a study of shared clonotypes between healthy human individuals. Turning to the study itself: The study drew on two women and a few men aged 18 to 49 as donors.

With unsorted samples, genomic DNA was obtained from tens of millions of PBMCs. Study results and caveats: Sampling covered nothing but blood. Tissue TCR repertoires likely differ from those found in blood.

Method: immunoSEQ multiplex PCR; TCRdb's copy keeps in-frame clones and lacks some. The data contain roughly 500,000 clones, roughly three quarters of them singletons. The receptor comes from a woman between 35 and 50 years old in good health. Some clones in this sample may be carry-over from other donors' samples. Sequencing was performed on PBMCs.

Here the CDR3 reads CASSEALGNTEAFF. CDR3 coding DNA: TGTGCCAGCAGTGAAGCGCTGGGGAACACTGAAGCTTTCTTT. The gene calls are TRBV6-1 and TRBJ1-1; unclear D gene. The CDR3 is 14 amino acids. V shed 0 bases and J shed 1 base, with 6 bases lying between them. The germline gives CDR1 MNHNS, CDR2 SASEGT.